This T cell receptor beta chain emerged from a study of control samples from healthy donors and cancer patients. There are 12 residues in the CDR3. Germline CDR1 reads LGHNA; CDR2 reads YNFKEQ. Trimming left V 0 bases short and J 3 bases short, with 3 bases between. In this sample, this clone turned up once. TCRdb keeps only in-frame clones here, not all; method: immunoSEQ multiplex PCR. Of some 150,000 clones in the sample, around 94% were seen once. The chain uses TRBV4-2 and TRBJ2-7; D not certain. Sequences were obtained from PBMCs. The sequence came from a man aged 55 to 70 with colorectal cancer. CDR3 region: CASSQDGYEQYF. CDR3 sequence (DNA): TGTGCCAGCAGCCAAGACGGCTACGAGCAGTACTTC.